The rows below give T cell receptor beta chains drawn from one sample of a study of preoperative IRX-2 immunotherapy in early breast cancer. Some clones are missing from TCRdb's copy, which holds only in-frame ones; the method was immunoSEQ multiplex PCR. This sample has around 88,000 clones; roughly 88% occur once, and the top ten carry approximately 2%. The material was tumor tissue, obtained after IRX-2 immunotherapy. The origin of the receptors is a human donor with breast cancer. The CDR3 runs from the conserved cysteine through the conserved F or W. The order of the fields is J gene, D gene, V gene, clone size, CDR3 protein, CDR3 DNA. The D gene is left open where the match is weak. Part of the rows lack a size; the others show once, few, many or a class for expanded clones.

TRBJ1-4 TRBD1 TRBV11-3 . CASSPPGQGFEKLFF TGTGCCAGCAGCCCCCCGGGACAGGGTTTCGAAAAACTGTTTTTT
TRBJ1-4 . TRBV18 . CASSRGSDGTSTNEKLFF TGTGCCAGCTCAAGAGGTTCGGACGGGACTTCAACTAATGAAAAACTGTTTTTT
TRBJ1-2 . TRBV30 few CAWSTRGRNYGYTF TGTGCCTGGTCCACCCGGGGACGGAACTATGGCTACACCTTC
TRBJ2-3 . TRBV11-3 . CASSLGRGERDTQYF TGTGCCAGCAGCCTCGGGCGGGGAGAGCGAGATACGCAGTATTTT
TRBJ2-5 TRBD1 TRBV18 . CASSPPPGQQETQYF TGTGCCAGCTCGCCCCCCCCGGGACAGCAAGAGACCCAGTACTTC
TRBJ1-6 . TRBV30 . CAWSPGPSRGSPLHF TGTGCCTGGAGCCCCGGGCCCTCCCGGGGTTCACCCCTCCACTTT
TRBJ1-1 . TRBV5-1 . CASSLEEGPYEAFF TGCGCCAGCAGCTTGGAAGAGGGTCCTTATGAAGCTTTCTTT
TRBJ2-3 . TRBV5-1 once CASSFSGTGTDTQYF TGCGCCAGCAGCTTTAGCGGAACAGGCACAGATACGCAGTATTTT
TRBJ2-2 TRBD2 TRBV7-1 . CASSFGLAGGSGELFF TGTGCCAGCAGCTTTGGACTAGCGGGAGGGTCCGGGGAGCTGTTTTTT
TRBJ2-7 TRBD2 TRBV28 . CASMVAGGLRGYEQYF TGTGCCAGCATGGTAGCGGGGGGGCTAAGAGGGTACGAGCAGTACTTC
TRBJ1-5 . TRBV18 . CASSSQGDQPQHF TGTGCCAGCTCCTCCCAGGGAGATCAGCCCCAGCATTTT
TRBJ1-6 . TRBV10-2 . CASSSEGGSSPLHF TGCGCCAGCTCATCGGAGGGAGGTAGTTCACCCCTCCACTTT
TRBJ1-2 . TRBV12-5 . CASGLYYGYTF TGTGCTAGTGGTTTATACTATGGCTACACCTTC
TRBJ2-4 . TRBV19 . CASRGQGSKNIQYF TGTGCCAGTCGAGGGCAGGGATCCAAAAACATTCAGTACTTC
TRBJ2-3 TRBD1 TRBV18 once CASSPGDRGQGRDTQYF TGTGCCAGCTCACCTGGGGACAGGGGGCAGGGACGAGATACGCAGTATTTT
TRBJ2-1 . TRBV29-1 . CSVPGRTDYNEQFF TGCAGCGTCCCCGGACGGACTGACTACAATGAGCAGTTCTTC
TRBJ1-2 . TRBV28 . CASSFTDGSYGYTF TGTGCCAGCAGTTTTACCGACGGATCGTATGGCTACACCTTC
TRBJ2-1 TRBD1 TRBV28 . CASSLGQGVIYNEQFF TGTGCCAGCAGTTTGGGGCAGGGGGTAATCTACAATGAGCAGTTCTTC
TRBJ1-3 . TRBV11-3 . CASSLGGSGNTIYF TGTGCCAGCAGCTTGGGGGGGTCCGGAAACACCATATATTTT
TRBJ1-6 . TRBV19 once CASSPQGYNSPLHF TGTGCCAGTAGCCCACAGGGATATAATTCACCCCTCCACTTT
TRBJ1-1 . TRBV10-1 . CASSEGGDTEAFF TGCGCCAGCAGTGAGGGCGGCGACACTGAAGCTTTCTTT
TRBJ2-2 . TRBV28 . CASSSRLPNTGELFF TGTGCCAGCAGTTCTAGGCTACCGAACACCGGGGAGCTGTTTTTT
TRBJ1-1 TRBD1 TRBV29-1 . CSVEDQLSGQGFEAFF TGCAGCGTTGAAGATCAGCTATCGGGACAGGGATTTGAAGCTTTCTTT
TRBJ1-2 . TRBV30 . CAWSGGPYGYTF TGTGCCTGGAGTGGGGGGCCCTATGGCTACACCTTC
TRBJ1-4 . TRBV12-5 . CASGLALTGLREKLFF TGTGCTAGTGGTTTGGCCCTGACAGGCCTTAGAGAAAAACTGTTTTTT
TRBJ1-4 . TRBV5-1 . CASSSGGQPEKLFF TGCGCCAGCAGCTCAGGAGGACAGCCTGAAAAACTGTTTTTT
TRBJ2-7 TRBD1 TRBV11-3 . CASSSLPGGRTSEQYF TGTGCCAGCAGCTCTCTCCCAGGGGGCAGGACCTCGGAGCAGTACTTC
TRBJ1-2 TRBD1 TRBV28 . CASSPTGDNYYGYTF TGTGCCAGCAGTCCTACAGGGGACAACTACTATGGCTACACCTTC
TRBJ1-6 TRBD1 TRBV6-8 . CASSIQGSIGSPLHF TGTGCCAGCAGCATACAGGGGTCGATAGGTTCACCCCTCCACTTT
TRBJ2-3 TRBD2 TRBV2 . CASSDRTSGDGGDTQYF TGTGCCAGCAGTGATAGGACTAGCGGGGATGGGGGAGATACGCAGTATTTT
TRBJ2-3 TRBD2 TRBV10-2 . CASSERLAGGRADTQYF TGCGCCAGCAGCGAACGACTAGCGGGAGGGCGTGCAGATACGCAGTATTTT
TRBJ1-5 TRBD1 TRBV25-1 . CASRTGGQPQHF TGTGCCAGCAGGACAGGGGGACAGCCCCAGCATTTT
TRBJ1-5 . TRBV28 . CASRGGNQPQHF TGTGCCAGCAGGGGAGGCAATCAGCCCCAGCATTTT
TRBJ1-6 TRBD1 TRBV11-3 . CASSPRQGLGSPLHF TGTGCCAGCAGCCCCAGACAGGGCTTAGGTTCACCCCTCCACTTT
TRBJ2-6 . TRBV6-8 . CASLGRSSGANVLTF TGTGCCAGCCTCGGAAGGTCATCTGGGGCCAACGTCCTGACTTTC
TRBJ2-1 . TRBV5-1 once CASSRLVGGRNNEQFF TGCGCCAGCAGCCGACTTGTGGGGGGGCGCAACAATGAGCAGTTCTTC
TRBJ1-1 TRBD1 TRBV18 few CASSPPVDRGKAFF TGTGCCAGCTCACCACCGGTTGACAGGGGGAAAGCTTTCTTT
TRBJ2-1 . TRBV12-5 . CASGLEFSKQFF TGTGCTAGTGGTTTGGAGTTCTCGAAGCAGTTCTTC
TRBJ2-2 . TRBV28 . CASGALGGRGELFF TGTGCCAGCGGGGCTCTTGGGGGGCGCGGGGAGCTGTTTTTT
TRBJ1-6 . TRBV15 . CATSRDRGHSPLHF TGTGCCACCAGCAGAGATCGGGGCCATTCACCCCTCCACTTT
TRBJ1-5 . TRBV19 . CASRIQGSRQPQHF TGTGCCAGTAGGATACAGGGTTCGCGACAGCCCCAGCATTTT
TRBJ2-6 . TRBV29-1 . CSVVAGSPGANVLTF TGCAGCGTTGTGGCAGGGAGTCCTGGGGCCAACGTCCTGACTTTC
TRBJ1-5 TRBD1 TRBV19 . CASSIAGQGGQPQHF TGTGCCAGTAGTATAGCGGGACAGGGTGGTCAGCCCCAGCATTTT
TRBJ2-5 . TRBV15 . CATSRDQGTETQYF TGTGCCACCAGCAGAGATCAGGGTACGGAGACCCAGTACTTC
TRBJ1-2 TRBD1 TRBV11-3 few CASSLVGQGARYGYTF TGTGCCAGCAGCTTAGTTGGCCAGGGGGCTCGCTATGGCTACACCTTC
TRBJ1-1 . TRBV15 . CATSRQGFNTEAFF TGTGCCACCAGCAGACAGGGATTTAATACTGAAGCTTTCTTT
TRBJ1-2 TRBD1 TRBV28 . CASTSGGRGRYEDGYTF TGTGCCAGCACCTCCGGGGGCAGGGGGCGTTATGAGGATGGCTACACCTTC
TRBJ2-4 . TRBV5-1 . CASSLEGKAKNIQYF TGCGCCAGCAGCTTAGAGGGGAAGGCCAAAAACATTCAGTACTTC
TRBJ1-6 . TRBV6-8 . CASSLVGRSPLHF TGTGCCAGCAGTTTAGTGGGGCGTTCACCCCTCCACTTT
TRBJ2-7 . TRBV28 . CASSSGEGAYEQYF TGTGCCAGCAGTTCAGGAGAAGGGGCCTACGAGCAGTACTTC